The next 17 T cell receptor beta chains were all read from a single sample in a study of control samples from healthy donors and cancer patients. The assay was immunoSEQ multiplex PCR, and TCRdb's table has in-frame clones only and misses some. The sample records around 90,000 clones, 86% being singletons. Sequencing used blood. All receptors derive from a man between 25 and 39 years old in good health.

The rearrangement joins TRBV12-3 or TRBV12-4 to TRBJ2-5, with 7 bases lining up with TRBD1. The CDR3 runs 13 residues. Unmatched junction bases numbered 6, after V lost 6 bases and J lost 5 bases. CDR3 bases: TGTGCCAGCAGACTGACAGGGAGTGAGACCCAGTACTTC. It is translated as CASRLTGSETQYF.

This clone was found a few times. The chain has TRBV11-2 and TRBJ2-5; D might be TRBD1 or TRBD2, each matching 6 bases. V was cut by 0 bases and J by 1 base, with 9 bases left in between. Per the germline V gene, CDR1 is SGHAT and CDR2 is FQNNGV. The CDR3 length is 15 residues. DNA of the CDR3: TGTGCCAGCAGCTTAGACGGGGGCCTCCAAGAGACCCAGTACTTC. It codes for CASSLDGGLQETQYF.

Points on this clone: Other nucleotide sequences from this sample produce the same CDR3. The chain carries TRBV5-1 and TRBJ1-1, with D possibly matching TRBD1 (6 bases). The germline V and J ends were trimmed by 4 bases and 5 bases, with 21 bases remaining between them. This CDR3 spans 16 amino acids. CDR1 and CDR2 (germline): SGHRS, YFSETQ. CDR3 protein: CASSRLDGGLGTEAFF. The CDR3 bases are TGCGCCAGCAGCCGCTTAGATGGGGGCTTGGGGACTGAAGCTTTCTTT.

The chain recombines TRBV10-3 with TRBJ2-7; D gene uncertain. The CDR3 sequence is 15 residues long. The V end was cut by 7 bases, the J end by 3 bases, with 19 bases between. CDR1 is ENHRY, CDR2 SYGVKD, per germline. CDR3 sequence reads: CAIKKGAVEVYEQYF. The CDR3 coding sequence is TGTGCCATCAAAAAGGGCGCGGTAGAAGTCTACGAGCAGTACTTC.

V is TRBV7-2 and J is TRBJ2-4, with a weak D call TRBD2 (6 bases). The CDR3 loop spans 15 amino acids. From germline, CDR1 is SGHTA and CDR2 FQGNSA. Trimming removed 0 bases from V and 3 bases from J, with 9 bases in between. The CDR3 DNA reads as TGTGCCAGCAGCTTAGCTTCCGGGGGCAAAAACATTCAGTACTTC. This encodes CASSLASGGKNIQYF.

V gene TRBV18 combines with J gene TRBJ1-1; D call uncertain. The CDR3 runs 14 residues. Germline V lookup: CDR1 KGHSH, CDR2 LQKENI. Trimming took 1 base from V and 5 from J, leaving 11 bases between them. CDR3 residues: CASSPQRLGTEAFF. The CDR3 DNA follows: TGTGCCAGCTCACCACAAAGACTAGGAACTGAAGCTTTCTTT.

This chain connects TRBV7-2 to TRBJ2-6, with a possible D match to TRBD1 (6 bases). The germline V and J ends were trimmed by 5 bases and 0 bases, with 20 bases remaining between them. Germline values: CDR1 SGHTA, CDR2 FQGNSA. The CDR3 contains 19 residues. CDR3 sequence (DNA): TGTGCCAGCAGCCCAGACTCAGGGGTAGCACACTCTGGGGCCAACGTCCTGACTTTC. It specifies CASSPDSGVAHSGANVLTF.

J is TRBJ2-1 and V is TRBV12-3 or TRBV12-4; D is unclear. The CDR3 extends over 12 amino acids. V was shortened by 3 bases and J by 8 bases, with 8 bases between the two germline ends. CDR3 DNA: TGTGCCAGCAGTTTTCACCCAGATGAGCAGTTCTTC. Protein sequence: CASSFHPDEQFF.

Concerning this clone: One end of the junction does not line up with germline, which may come from a read error. This rearrangement joins TRBV6-5 to TRBJ2-7; weak D call: TRBD1 (6 bases). The germline V gene encodes CDR1 MNHEY and CDR2 SVGAGI. The CDR3 extends over 15 amino acids. The CDR3 bases are TGTGCCAGCAGTTATTCCTTCGGACAGTCCTCCGAGCAGTACTTC. Protein: CASSYSFGQSSEQYF.

The V call is TRBV28, the J call TRBJ2-1; TRBD2 agrees at 7 bases. Germline trimming cut 7 bases from V and 8 bases from J; bases unmatched to any gene: 11. Germline V CDR1 and CDR2: MDHEN, SYDVKM. The CDR3 loop spans 14 amino acids. The CDR3, as DNA: TGTGCCAGCAACACGATGGGAGGGTTGGATGAGCAGTTCTTC. It is translated as CASNTMGGLDEQFF.

The genes are TRBV19 and TRBJ2-1, with D possibly being TRBD2 (5 bases). Trimming took off 9 bases at V and 0 bases at J, with 15 bases between the two ends. CDR3 length equals 15 residues. Germline lookup yields CDR1 LNHDA and CDR2 SQIVND (reference sequence). For the CDR3, the DNA is TGTGCCAGCTCGGTGGGGAGTAGCTCCTACAATGAGCAGTTCTTC. Its protein is CASSVGSSSYNEQFF.

The chain is built from TRBV19 and TRBJ2-3, with 7 bases lining up with TRBD1. Per the germline V gene, CDR1 is LNHDA and CDR2 is SQIVND (reference sequence). This CDR3 is built from 16 residues. J gave up 2 bases and V 4 bases, and 9 bases lay outside the gene matches. The CDR3 nucleotides are TGTGCCAGTAGTACCTCCGGGACAGCTAACACAGATACGCAGTATTTT. As protein: CASSTSGTANTDTQYF. Complete variable domain (other parts from reference TRBV19 and TRBJ2-3): DGGITQSPKYLFRKEGQNVTLSCEQNLNHDAMYWYRQDPGQGLRLIYYSQIVNDFQKGDIAEGYSVSREKKESFPLTVTSAQKNPTAFYLCASSTSGTANTDTQYFGPGTRLTVL.

For the CDR3, the DNA is TGTGCCAGCAGCTTAGGAGGGTCTTATGGCTACACCTTC. It yields the protein CASSLGGSYGYTF. The chain joins TRBV11-2 to TRBJ1-2, with unresolved D. Trimming took 1 base from V and 5 from J, leaving 8 bases between them. Germline values: CDR1 SGHAT, CDR2 FQNNGV. This CDR3 is built from 13 residues.

This chain uses TRBV7-8 with TRBJ2-2; 7 bases match TRBD2. V lost 5 bases, J lost 0 bases, and 9 bases stayed unmatched. The CDR3 covers 17 residues. CDR1 and CDR2 (germline): SGHVS, FQNEAQ. CDR3 bases: TGTGCCAGCAGCCCCCGGAGTAGCGGGCCGAACACCGGGGAGCTGTTTTTT. Translation: CASSPRSSGPNTGELFF.

This clone has a single count. The chain combines TRBV7-9 with TRBJ2-2; 9 bases fit TRBD1. Per germline, CDR1 SEHNR and CDR2 FQNEAQ (reference sequence). J lost 4 bases, V lost 5 bases, and 5 bases had no gene match. This CDR3 has 15 residues. The CDR3 DNA follows: TGTGCCAGCAGCCCCCGGACAGGGGTCACCGGGGAGCTGTTTTTT. It yields the protein CASSPRTGVTGELFF.

The genes are TRBV19 and TRBJ1-1, with 10 nucleotides matching TRBD1. The V and J ends lost 5 bases and 8 bases, in that order; junction bases with no gene match: 5. The V gene's germline CDR1 is LNHDA and CDR2 SQIVND (reference sequence). The CDR3 spans 13 residues. This CDR3 reads CASSSGTGAEAFF. In DNA, the CDR3 is TGTGCCAGTAGTTCCGGGACAGGGGCCGAAGCTTTCTTT.

The chain joins TRBV6-1 to TRBJ1-1; D might be TRBD1 (5 bases). Trimming removed 1 base from V and 11 bases from J, with 14 bases in between. This CDR3 spans 13 amino acids. CDR1 is MNHNS, CDR2 SASEGT, per germline. The CDR3 bases are TGTGCCAGCAGTGAAGTGGGGGTCGGGATGGCTTTCTTT. This translates into CASSEVGVGMAFF.